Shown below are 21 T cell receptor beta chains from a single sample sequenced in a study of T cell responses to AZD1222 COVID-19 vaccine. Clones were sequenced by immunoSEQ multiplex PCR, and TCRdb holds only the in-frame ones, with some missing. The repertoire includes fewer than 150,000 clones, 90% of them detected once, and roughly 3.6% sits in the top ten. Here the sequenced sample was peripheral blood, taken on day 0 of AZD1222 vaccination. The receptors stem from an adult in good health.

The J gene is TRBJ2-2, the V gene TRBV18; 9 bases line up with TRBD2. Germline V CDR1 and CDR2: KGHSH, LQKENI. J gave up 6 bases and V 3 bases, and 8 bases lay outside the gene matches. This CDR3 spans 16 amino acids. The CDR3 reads CASSPILAGESGELFF. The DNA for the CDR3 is TGTGCCAGCTCACCTATATTAGCGGGAGAATCCGGGGAGCTGTTTTTT.

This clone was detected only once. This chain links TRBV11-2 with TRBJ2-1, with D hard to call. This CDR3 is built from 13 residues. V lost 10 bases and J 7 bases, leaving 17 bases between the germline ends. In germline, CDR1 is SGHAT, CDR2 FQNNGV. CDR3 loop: CATSSGTSNEQFF. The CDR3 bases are TGTGCCACCTCCTCGGGTACATCGAATGAGCAGTTCTTC.

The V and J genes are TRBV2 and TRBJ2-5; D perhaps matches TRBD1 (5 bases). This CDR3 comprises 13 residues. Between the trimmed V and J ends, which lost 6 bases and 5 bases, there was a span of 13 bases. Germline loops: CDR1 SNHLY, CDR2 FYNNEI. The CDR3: CASSQQGMETQYF. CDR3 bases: TGTGCCAGCAGCCAGCAGGGAATGGAGACCCAGTACTTC. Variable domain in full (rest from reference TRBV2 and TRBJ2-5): EPEVTQTPSHQVTQMGQEVILRCVPISNHLYFYWYRQILGQKVEFLVSFYNNEISEKSEIFDDQFSVERPDGSNFTLKIRSTKLEDSAMYFCASSQQGMETQYFGPGTRLLVL.

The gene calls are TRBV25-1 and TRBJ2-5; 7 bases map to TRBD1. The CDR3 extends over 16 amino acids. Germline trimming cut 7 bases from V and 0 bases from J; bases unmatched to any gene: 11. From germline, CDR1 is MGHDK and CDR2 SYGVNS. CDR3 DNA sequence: TGTGCCAGCATCTCCACCGGGACAGAGTACCAAGAGACCCAGTACTTC. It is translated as CASISTGTEYQETQYF.

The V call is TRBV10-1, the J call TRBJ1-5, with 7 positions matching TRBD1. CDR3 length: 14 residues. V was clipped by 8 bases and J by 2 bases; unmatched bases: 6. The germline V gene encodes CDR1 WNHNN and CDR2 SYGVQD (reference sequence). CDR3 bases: TGCGCCAGCCCTATCGGGACAGGCAATCAGCCCCAGCATTTT. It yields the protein CASPIGTGNQPQHF.

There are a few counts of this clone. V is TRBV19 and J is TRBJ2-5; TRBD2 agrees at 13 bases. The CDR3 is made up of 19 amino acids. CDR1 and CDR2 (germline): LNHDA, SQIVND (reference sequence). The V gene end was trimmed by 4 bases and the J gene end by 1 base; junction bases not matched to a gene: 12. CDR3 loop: CASSRPRRTSGGSQETQYF. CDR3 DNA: TGTGCCAGTAGTAGGCCCCGTCGGACTAGCGGGGGATCCCAAGAGACCCAGTACTTC.

The CDR3 DNA reads as TGTGCCAGCAGCCCCCAAGGCAGGGCGAGGCTCACTGGAAACACCATATATTTT. As protein: CASSPQGRARLTGNTIYF. The rearrangement links TRBV7-6 to TRBJ1-3, with D possibly TRBD1 on 5 matching bases. Germline CDR1 reads SGHVS; CDR2 reads FNYEAQ. This CDR3 is built from 18 residues. The V end was cut by 5 bases, the J end by 2 bases, with 22 bases between. The full variable domain, with the rest looked up from reference TRBV7-6 and TRBJ1-3, is GAGVSQSPRYKVTKRGQDVALRCDPISGHVSLYWYRQALGQGPEFLTYFNYEAQQDKSGLPNDRFSAERPEGSISTLTIQRTEQRDSAMYRCASSPQGRARLTGNTIYFGEGSWLTVV.

CDR3 region: CASSKPGDGRGGGELFF. As DNA, the CDR3 is TGTGCCAGCAGCAAACCCGGGGACGGGAGAGGGGGCGGGGAGCTGTTTTTT. This chain connects TRBV21-1 to TRBJ2-2. TRBV21-1 is marked as a pseudogene. The CDR3 is 17 residues long.

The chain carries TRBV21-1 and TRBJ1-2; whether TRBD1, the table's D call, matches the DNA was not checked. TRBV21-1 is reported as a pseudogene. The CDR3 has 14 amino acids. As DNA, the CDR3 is TGTGCCAGCTGTCGTGACAGGGGAGGCTATGGCTACACCTTC. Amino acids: CASCRDRGGYGYTF.

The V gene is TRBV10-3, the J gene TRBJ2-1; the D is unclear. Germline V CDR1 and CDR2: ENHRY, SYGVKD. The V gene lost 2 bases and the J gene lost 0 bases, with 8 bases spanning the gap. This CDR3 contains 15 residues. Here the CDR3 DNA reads TGTGCCATCAGTGAGAAAGACGTCTCCTACAATGAGCAGTTCTTC. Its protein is CAISEKDVSYNEQFF.

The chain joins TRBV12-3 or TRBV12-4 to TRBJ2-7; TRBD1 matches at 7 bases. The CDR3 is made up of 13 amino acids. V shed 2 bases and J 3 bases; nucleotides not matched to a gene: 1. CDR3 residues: CASSLPGGYEQYF. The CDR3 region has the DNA TGTGCCAGCAGTTTACCAGGGGGCTACGAGCAGTACTTC.

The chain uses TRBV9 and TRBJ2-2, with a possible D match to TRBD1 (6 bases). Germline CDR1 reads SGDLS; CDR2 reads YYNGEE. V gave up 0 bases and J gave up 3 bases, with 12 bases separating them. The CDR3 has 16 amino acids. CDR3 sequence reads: CASSVEWGPDTGELFF. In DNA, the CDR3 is TGTGCCAGCAGCGTAGAATGGGGGCCCGACACCGGGGAGCTGTTTTTT. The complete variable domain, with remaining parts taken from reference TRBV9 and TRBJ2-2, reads DSGVTQTPKHLITATGQRVTLRCSPRSGDLSVYWYQQSLDQGLQFLIQYYNGEERAKGNILERFSAQQFPDLHSELNLSSLELGDSALYFCASSVEWGPDTGELFFGEGSRLTVL.

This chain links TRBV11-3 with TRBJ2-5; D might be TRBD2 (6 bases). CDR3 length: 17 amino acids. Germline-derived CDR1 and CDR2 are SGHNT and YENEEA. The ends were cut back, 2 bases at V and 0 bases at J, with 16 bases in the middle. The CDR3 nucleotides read TGTGCCAGCAGCTTACATGATCTAGCGTTGTACCAAGAGACCCAGTACTTC. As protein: CASSLHDLALYQETQYF.

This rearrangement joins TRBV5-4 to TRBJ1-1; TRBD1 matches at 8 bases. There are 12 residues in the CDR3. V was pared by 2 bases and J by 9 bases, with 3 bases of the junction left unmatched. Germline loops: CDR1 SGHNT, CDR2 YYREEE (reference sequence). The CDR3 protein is CASSFTGGKAFF. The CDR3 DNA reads TGTGCCAGCAGCTTCACAGGGGGGAAAGCTTTCTTT.

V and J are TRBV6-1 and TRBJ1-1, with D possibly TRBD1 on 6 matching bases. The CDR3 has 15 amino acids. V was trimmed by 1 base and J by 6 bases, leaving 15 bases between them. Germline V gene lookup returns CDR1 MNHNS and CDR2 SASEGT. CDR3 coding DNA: TGTGCCAGCAGTGAAGGGGGAGGGGGTAGGTCTGAAGCTTTCTTT. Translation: CASSEGGGGRSEAFF.

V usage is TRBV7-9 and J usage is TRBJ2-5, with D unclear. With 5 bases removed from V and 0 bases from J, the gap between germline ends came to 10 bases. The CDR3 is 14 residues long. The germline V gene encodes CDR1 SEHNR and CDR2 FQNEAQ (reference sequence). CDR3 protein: CASSQQRYQETQYF. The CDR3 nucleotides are TGTGCCAGCAGCCAACAGAGGTACCAAGAGACCCAGTACTTC.

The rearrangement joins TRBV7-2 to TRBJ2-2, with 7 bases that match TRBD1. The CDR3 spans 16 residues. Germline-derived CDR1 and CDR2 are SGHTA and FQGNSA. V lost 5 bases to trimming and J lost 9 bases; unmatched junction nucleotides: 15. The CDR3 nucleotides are TGTGCCAGCAGCCCTCAGACAGGGTTCCAACCCCGGGAGCTGTTTTTT. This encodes CASSPQTGFQPRELFF.

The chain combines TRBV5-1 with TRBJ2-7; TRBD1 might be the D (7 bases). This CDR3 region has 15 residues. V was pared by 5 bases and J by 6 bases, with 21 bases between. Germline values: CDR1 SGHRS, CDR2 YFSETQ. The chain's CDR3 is CASRVKASGGSEQYF. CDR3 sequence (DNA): TGCGCCAGCAGAGTGAAGGCATCAGGGGGGAGCGAGCAGTACTTC.

The CDR3 bases are TGTGCCAGCAGCGCCTCAATGAACACTGAAGCTTTCTTT. It yields the protein CASSASMNTEAFF. This chain uses TRBV14 with TRBJ1-1; D gene uncertain. V lost 5 bases to trimming and J lost 0 bases, with 7 bases between them. The CDR3 contains 13 residues. Germline assignment: CDR1 SGHDN and CDR2 FVKESK.

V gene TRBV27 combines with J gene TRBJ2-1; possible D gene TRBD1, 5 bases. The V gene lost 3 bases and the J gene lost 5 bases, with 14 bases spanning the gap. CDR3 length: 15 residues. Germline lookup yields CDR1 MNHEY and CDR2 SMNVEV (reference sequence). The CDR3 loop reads CASSFFGQNNNEQFF. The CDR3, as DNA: TGTGCCAGCAGTTTTTTCGGACAAAACAACAATGAGCAGTTCTTC.

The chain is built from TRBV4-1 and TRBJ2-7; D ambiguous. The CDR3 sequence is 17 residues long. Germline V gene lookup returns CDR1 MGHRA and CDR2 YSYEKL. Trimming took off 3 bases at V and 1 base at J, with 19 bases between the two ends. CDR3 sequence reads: CASSHSSWASSSYEQYF. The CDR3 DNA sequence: TGCGCCAGCAGCCACTCCTCCTGGGCTAGTTCATCCTACGAGCAGTACTTC.